The 32 T cell receptor beta chains in this list originate from one sample, sequenced in a study of T cell responses to AZD1222 COVID-19 vaccine. Here immunoSEQ multiplex PCR was the method, and the copy in TCRdb shows in-frame clones only, minus some. The sample lists about 85,000 clones, 80% to 90% seen once, with about 7% in the top ten. The starting material was peripheral blood, obtained on day 0 of AZD1222 vaccination. The receptors derive from an adult in good health.

The V and J genes are TRBV11-2 and TRBJ2-1; TRBD2 matches 8 bases. The CDR3 runs 15 residues. Unmatched junction bases numbered 10, after V lost 5 bases and J lost 7 bases. Germline V CDR1 and CDR2: SGHAT, FQNNGV. The chain's CDR3 is CASSREAGGVNEQFF. CDR3 coding DNA: TGTGCCAGCAGCCGAGAGGCGGGGGGCGTTAATGAGCAGTTCTTC.

This clone was counted a single time. This CDR3 reads CASSIVVTNEKLFF. For the CDR3, the DNA is TGTGCCAGTAGTATAGTTGTTACTAATGAAAAACTGTTTTTT. The rearrangement joins TRBV19 to TRBJ1-4; D is undetermined. This CDR3 comprises 14 residues. Germline V gene sequence: CDR1 LNHDA, CDR2 SQIVND (reference sequence). The V and J ends lost 1 base and 2 bases respectively, with 5 bases between them.

The sample holds many counts of this clone. This sequence joins TRBV5-1 and TRBJ2-5; tentatively, D is TRBD2 (5 bases). The V end lost 4 bases, the J end lost 5 bases, and 12 bases lay between the germline ends. CDR3 size: 13 residues. CDR1 is SGHRS, CDR2 YFSETQ, per germline. This CDR3 is CASSLQTGETQYF. The CDR3 DNA sequence: TGCGCCAGCAGCCTGCAGACGGGGGAGACCCAGTACTTC.

The CDR3 coding sequence is TGTGCCAGCAGTTCCAGGACAGGGCGAAGCAATCAGCCCCAGCATTTT. This sequence encodes CASSSRTGRSNQPQHF. This chain connects TRBV28 to TRBJ1-5; 8 bases align to TRBD1. In germline, CDR1 is MDHEN, CDR2 SYDVKM. With 4 bases clipped from V and 1 base from J, the junction kept 6 bases outside the gene matches. This CDR3 is 16 amino acids long.

The chain combines TRBV9 with TRBJ2-7; D is unclear. There are 13 residues in the CDR3. Germline assignment: CDR1 SGDLS and CDR2 YYNGEE. Trimming removed 1 base at V and 3 bases at J, with 8 bases between. This CDR3 reads CASSVLGGYEQYF. The CDR3 DNA reads TGTGCCAGCAGCGTACTTGGCGGCTACGAGCAGTACTTC.

The rearrangement joins TRBV6-5 to TRBJ1-4, with TRBD1 matching 7 bases. The germline CDR1 and CDR2 sequences are MNHEY and SVGAGI. The V segment lost 5 bases and the J segment 0 bases; nucleotides outside the gene matches: 3. This CDR3 has 15 residues. The CDR3 is CASSLQGATNEKLFF. The CDR3 region has the DNA TGTGCCAGCAGTCTGCAGGGGGCAACTAATGAAAAACTGTTTTTT.

V and J are TRBV21-1 and TRBJ1-5. TRBV21-1 is reported as a pseudogene. The CDR3 is 15 amino acids. CDR3 nucleotide sequence: TGTGCCAGCCGCTGGGGACTGGAGGGCAATCAGCCCCAGCATTTT. Amino acids: CASRWGLEGNQPQHF.

The chain is built from TRBV6-5 and TRBJ2-5, with D possibly being TRBD1 or TRBD2 (6 bases each). The ends were cut back, 0 bases at V and 2 bases at J, with 10 bases in the middle. The CDR3 sequence is 15 residues long. The germline V gene has CDR1 MNHEY and CDR2 SVGAGI. CDR3 coding DNA: TGTGCCAGCAGTTACTCGGGGGGCAGGCAAGAGACCCAGTACTTC. This encodes CASSYSGGRQETQYF.

The gene calls are TRBV4-1 and TRBJ1-1; D is possibly TRBD1 (5 bases). The CDR3 has 14 amino acids. Trimming pared 2 bases from V and 3 bases from J, leaving 10 bases between. Per germline, CDR1 MGHRA and CDR2 YSYEKL. DNA for the CDR3: TGCGCCAGCAGCCAATGGTGGGGCCACACTGAAGCTTTCTTT. It codes for CASSQWWGHTEAFF.

The chain has TRBV6-5 and TRBJ1-1; D is perhaps TRBD1 (6 bases). Trimming cost V 10 bases and J 2 bases, with 17 bases left between them. The germline V gene has CDR1 MNHEY and CDR2 SVGAGI. The CDR3 is 14 residues long. The chain's CDR3 is CATDKKQGNTEAFF. The CDR3 nucleotides read TGTGCCACCGATAAGAAACAGGGTAACACTGAAGCTTTCTTT.

The chain carries TRBV10-1 and TRBJ2-3, with 9 bases aligning to TRBD1. The V and J ends lost 3 bases and 0 bases, in that order; junction bases with no gene match: 16. CDR3 length: 20 amino acids. Germline V gives CDR1 WNHNN, CDR2 SYGVQD (reference sequence). The CDR3 DNA sequence: TGCGCCAGCAGTGATTTCGGACCGGGACAGGGAACGACTAGCACAGATACGCAGTATTTT. Translation: CASSDFGPGQGTTSTDTQYF.

The chain has TRBV7-2 and TRBJ2-7; tentatively, D is TRBD1 or TRBD2 (5 bases each). Trimming pared 6 bases from V and 3 bases from J, leaving 15 bases between. Germline values: CDR1 SGHTA, CDR2 FQGNSA. This CDR3 spans 14 amino acids. The CDR3 here is CASSPPGPYYEQYF. CDR3 sequence (DNA): TGTGCCAGCAGTCCTCCGGGACCCTACTACGAGCAGTACTTC. The whole variable domain, remainder taken from reference TRBV7-2 and TRBJ2-7, is GAGVSQSPSNKVTEKGKDVELRCDPISGHTALYWYRQSLGQGLEFLIYFQGNSAPDKSGLPSDRFSAERTGGSVSTLTIQRTQQEDSAVYLCASSPPGPYYEQYFGPGTRLTVT.

The chain carries TRBV15 and TRBJ2-7; 13 nucleotides align to TRBD2. After removal of 4 bases from V and 0 bases from J, the junction contained 3 bases not matched to a gene. This CDR3 is 16 amino acids long. Germline CDR1 is LNHNV and CDR2 is YYDKDF (reference sequence). Here the CDR3 DNA reads TGTGCCACCAGCAATTGGACTAGCGGGAGCTCCTACGAGCAGTACTTC. Encoded protein: CATSNWTSGSSYEQYF.

The J gene is TRBJ2-7, the V gene TRBV5-8; D uncertain. The V end was cut by 1 base, the J end by 11 bases, with 10 bases between. The CDR3 is 11 residues long. Germline CDR1 and CDR2: SGHTS and YDEGEE. The CDR3 protein is CASSLTGKEYF. CDR3 nucleotide sequence: TGTGCCAGCAGCTTGACGGGCAAAGAGTACTTC.

This clone was seen a few times. The V and J genes are TRBV6-5 and TRBJ1-2; D remains unclear. The CDR3 is 13 amino acids. Germline CDR1 reads MNHEY; CDR2 reads SVGAGI. Trimming stripped 6 bases from V and 7 bases from J, with 15 bases between. The CDR3 sequence: CASRKEDEGGYTF. The CDR3 DNA follows: TGTGCCAGCAGGAAGGAGGATGAGGGTGGCTACACCTTC.

The genes are TRBV4-2 and TRBJ2-1; D is perhaps TRBD2 (5 bases). CDR1 is LGHNA, CDR2 YNFKEQ, per germline. V dropped 0 bases and J dropped 9 bases, with 21 bases sitting between them. CDR3 length: 17 amino acids. The CDR3 DNA reads TGTGCCAGCAGCCAAGAGATCGGATCCGGGTCCCGGGGTGAGCAGTTCTTC. Amino acid sequence: CASSQEIGSGSRGEQFF.

V usage is TRBV5-1 and J usage is TRBJ2-1, with D possibly TRBD1 on 6 matching bases. This CDR3 is built from 16 residues. In germline, CDR1 is SGHRS, CDR2 YFSETQ. V was clipped by 4 bases and J by 1 base, with 15 bases between them. The CDR3 protein is CASSPGTQGSYNEQFF. The CDR3 DNA is TGCGCCAGCAGCCCAGGGACACAAGGTTCCTACAATGAGCAGTTCTTC.

The rearrangement uses TRBV9 and TRBJ2-1; 8 bases align to TRBD2. This CDR3 has 15 residues. CDR1 is SGDLS, CDR2 YYNGEE, per germline. V dropped 4 bases and J dropped 3; count of bases not matched to a gene: 6. DNA for the CDR3: TGTGCCAGCAGCCTCAGGACTAGCAGCTACAATGAGCAGTTCTTC. It translates to CASSLRTSSYNEQFF.

The chain recombines TRBV28 with TRBJ1-1; weak D call: TRBD1 (6 bases). Trimming removed 7 bases from V and 4 bases from J, with 22 bases in between. The V gene's germline CDR1 is MDHEN and CDR2 SYDVKM. The CDR3 length is 16 residues. CDR3 DNA: TGTGCCAGCACTGGGCCCCCGGGGGGGCCAGGCACTGAAGCTTTCTTT. It is translated as CASTGPPGGPGTEAFF.

This clone was seen only once. J is TRBJ2-3 and V is TRBV28, with no clear D. The CDR3 spans 13 residues. Germline V gene sequence: CDR1 MDHEN, CDR2 SYDVKM. Trimming took 5 bases from V and 7 from J, leaving 13 bases between them. CDR3 region: CASSPPALNTQYF. CDR3 sequence (DNA): TGTGCCAGCAGTCCGCCCGCCCTCAATACGCAGTATTTT.

V is TRBV5-1 and J is TRBJ2-3; perhaps D is TRBD1 or TRBD2 (5 bases each). Trimming removed 0 bases from V and 0 bases from J, with 8 bases in between. Germline V gene lookup returns CDR1 SGHRS and CDR2 YFSETQ. The CDR3 has 15 amino acids. The CDR3 spells CASSLDWDSTDTQYF. In DNA, the CDR3 is TGCGCCAGCAGCTTGGACTGGGACAGCACAGATACGCAGTATTTT. Complete variable domain (other parts from reference TRBV5-1 and TRBJ2-3): KAGVTQTPRYLIKTRGQQVTLSCSPISGHRSVSWYQQTPGQGLQFLFEYFSETQRNKGNFPGRFSGRQFSNSRSEMNVSTLELGDSALYLCASSLDWDSTDTQYFGPGTRLTVL.

The chain couples TRBV13 to TRBJ2-7; 8 nucleotides line up with TRBD2. The germline CDR1 and CDR2 sequences are PRHDT and FYEKMQ (reference sequence). The V and J ends lost 5 bases and 3 bases, in that order; junction bases with no gene match: 6. This CDR3 is built from 14 residues. Here the CDR3 reads CASSKQRESYEQYF. Here the CDR3 DNA reads TGTGCCAGCAGCAAACAGCGGGAGAGCTACGAGCAGTACTTC.

The gene calls are TRBV7-2 and TRBJ2-2, with a weak D call TRBD2 (6 bases). CDR3 length: 15 residues. V dropped 11 bases and J dropped 1 base, with 17 bases sitting between them. In germline, CDR1 is SGHTA, CDR2 FQGNSA. CDR3 DNA sequence: TGTGCCGCCTACGCGGGGACGAGGAACACCGGGGAGCTGTTTTTT. Translation gives CAAYAGTRNTGELFF.

This chain's CDR3 is CASRSFTGELFF. The DNA of the CDR3 is TGTGCCAGCAGAAGTTTCACCGGGGAGCTGTTTTTT. The chain is built from TRBV6-6 and TRBJ2-2; no definite D call. Trimming shortened V by 6 bases and J by 4 bases, and 6 bases separated the two germline ends. Germline CDR1 is MNHNY and CDR2 is SVGAGI (reference sequence). The CDR3 loop spans 12 amino acids.

The chain has TRBV29-1 and TRBJ1-2, with 9 bases that match TRBD1. Unmatched junction bases numbered 3, after V lost 4 bases and J lost 3 bases. This CDR3 contains 13 residues. The germline gives CDR1 SQVTM, CDR2 ANQGSEA. CDR3 in amino acids: CSVGDRDDYGYTF. CDR3 bases: TGCAGCGTTGGGGACAGGGATGACTATGGCTACACCTTC.

The chain recombines TRBV10-1 with TRBJ2-1; D gene uncertain. Per the germline V gene, CDR1 is WNHNN and CDR2 is SYGVQD (reference sequence). V lost 10 bases, J lost 7 bases, and 11 bases lay in between. This CDR3 is 11 amino acids long. CDR3 in DNA: TGCGCCACCCCGGGCACGAATGAGCAGTTCTTC. Translation gives CATPGTNEQFF.

The V gene is TRBV6-5, the J gene TRBJ1-1; no clear D gene. Trimming left V 6 bases short and J 8 bases short, with 13 bases between. This CDR3 spans 12 amino acids. The germline CDR1 and CDR2 sequences are MNHEY and SVGAGI. The CDR3 reads CASSARDGEAFF. For the CDR3, the DNA is TGTGCCAGCAGCGCCCGGGATGGAGAAGCTTTCTTT.

This clone was counted a few times. V is TRBV18 and J is TRBJ2-2, with a tentative D call TRBD1 (6 bases). CDR1 is KGHSH, CDR2 LQKENI, per germline. The length of the CDR3 is 16 residues. V was shortened by 0 bases and J by 5 bases, with 13 bases between the two germline ends. Here the CDR3 reads CASSPPAGQITGELFF. The CDR3 DNA is TGTGCCAGCTCACCACCCGCCGGACAGATAACCGGGGAGCTGTTTTTT.

The chain uses TRBV6-5 and TRBJ1-1; D unresolved. The CDR3 length is 13 residues. Germline V gene data show CDR1 as MNHEY and CDR2 as SVGAGI. The V and J ends lost 5 bases and 3 bases respectively, with 10 bases between them. CDR3 protein: CASSRTLDTEAFF. The CDR3 nucleotides read TGTGCCAGCAGTAGGACGTTGGACACTGAAGCTTTCTTT.

J is TRBJ2-1 and V is TRBV27; 7 bases map to TRBD1. V lost 7 bases to trimming and J lost 6 bases; unmatched junction nucleotides: 9. Germline CDR1 and CDR2: MNHEY and SMNVEV (reference sequence). This CDR3 contains 14 residues. In nucleotides, the CDR3 is TGTGCCAGCAAGGGGGCCGAGTTTTTCAATGAGCAGTTCTTC. It yields the protein CASKGAEFFNEQFF.

The chain links TRBV19 to TRBJ1-2; weak D call: TRBD1 (6 bases). Trimming left V 6 bases short and J 8 bases short, with 13 bases between. The CDR3 loop spans 12 amino acids. The germline CDR1 and CDR2 sequences are LNHDA and SQIVND (reference sequence). As DNA, the CDR3 is TGTGCCAGTAGCGCGGGGGGCGGCGGCTACACCTTC. Translating it yields CASSAGGGGYTF.

The chain is built from TRBV28 and TRBJ2-1; D call uncertain. This CDR3 contains 14 residues. V was cut by 8 bases and J by 7 bases, with 18 bases left in between. Germline V gene data show CDR1 as MDHEN and CDR2 as SYDVKM. The CDR3 coding sequence is TGTGCCAGCGATTTAGCAGGCCCTCGGAATGAGCAGTTCTTC. Its protein product is CASDLAGPRNEQFF.